The 31 T cell receptor beta chains below were found in one sample sequenced in a study of blood T cell repertoires in COVID-19. Clones were read by immunoSEQ multiplex PCR, and TCRdb kept only the in-frame ones, dropping some. The repertoire includes approximately 250,000 clones, over 80% of them detected once, and 4.1% sits in the top ten. Source material: PBMCs or T cells enriched from blood (not recorded which). Receptors were obtained from a woman in her twenties or thirties with acute COVID-19.

This chain links TRBV4-3 with TRBJ2-2; TRBD1 aligns across 7 bases. Germline-derived CDR1 and CDR2 are LGHNA and YSLEER. CDR3 length equals 15 residues. The V gene end was trimmed by 1 base and the J gene end by 2 bases; junction bases not matched to a gene: 1. CDR3 amino acids: CASSQGQGNTGELFF. The DNA for the CDR3 is TGCGCCAGCAGCCAAGGACAGGGAAACACCGGGGAGCTGTTTTTT.

The rearrangement joins TRBV13 to TRBJ2-7; 8 nucleotides align to TRBD1. With V trimmed by 5 bases and J by 4 bases, 10 bases remained unmatched. There are 15 residues in the CDR3. CDR1 and CDR2 (germline): PRHDT, FYEKMQ (reference sequence). The CDR3 loop reads CASSASGQASYEQYF. DNA for the CDR3: TGTGCCAGCAGCGCCTCGGGACAGGCGTCTTACGAGCAGTACTTC.

The rearrangement uses TRBV27 and TRBJ2-1; D is perhaps TRBD1 (6 bases). CDR1 and CDR2 from the germline V gene are MNHEY and SMNVEV (reference sequence). CDR3 size: 13 residues. Trimming pared 5 bases from V and 4 bases from J, leaving 9 bases between. The CDR3 region is CASSRGQYNEQFF. As DNA, the CDR3 is TGTGCCAGCAGTCGCGGACAGTACAATGAGCAGTTCTTC.

This sequence joins TRBV10-1 and TRBJ2-7; the match to TRBD2 covers 8 bases. CDR1 WNHNN and CDR2 SYGVQD come from the germline V gene (reference sequence). V was pared by 0 bases and J by 6 bases, with 1 base of the junction left unmatched. The CDR3 totals 13 residues. The DNA of the CDR3 is TGCGCCAGCAGTGAGTCTCTAGCGGGCGAGCAGTACTTC. Residues: CASSESLAGEQYF.

This clone was seen a single time. The rearrangement links TRBV28 to TRBJ2-2, with D hard to call. Trimming removed 2 bases from V and 7 bases from J, with 5 bases in between. Germline V lookup: CDR1 MDHEN, CDR2 SYDVKM. The CDR3 totals 12 residues. The CDR3 DNA sequence: TGTGCCAGCAGTTTAGGCGGCGGGGAGCTGTTTTTT. Residues: CASSLGGGELFF.

The gene calls are TRBV2 and TRBJ1-1; D is undetermined. Trimming left V 6 bases short and J 2 bases short, with 16 bases between. The germline gives CDR1 SNHLY, CDR2 FYNNEI. The CDR3 is 15 amino acids. The CDR3 reads CASRDSGSSNTEAFF. The CDR3 nucleotides read TGTGCCAGCAGGGACTCCGGGAGCTCCAACACTGAAGCTTTCTTT.

As concerns this clone: The same CDR3 can be traced to other DNA sequences in this sample. The V gene is TRBV27, the J gene TRBJ2-1, with 11 bases that match TRBD2. V dropped 6 bases and J dropped 2; count of bases not matched to a gene: 3. CDR1 and CDR2 from the germline V gene are MNHEY and SMNVEV (reference sequence). This CDR3 comprises 15 residues. CDR3 DNA: TGTGCCAGCAGCCTAGCGGGAGGCCCCTACAATGAGCAGTTCTTC. The encoded protein is CASSLAGGPYNEQFF.

The rearrangement joins TRBV9 to TRBJ2-2, with TRBD1 matching over 8 bases. The V and J ends lost 1 base and 4 bases, in that order; junction bases with no gene match: 6. In germline, CDR1 is SGDLS, CDR2 YYNGEE. This CDR3 contains 16 residues. The DNA for the CDR3 is TGTGCCAGCAGCGTAAGCTGGCAGGGGGCCACCGGGGAGCTGTTTTTT. It codes for CASSVSWQGATGELFF.

CDR3 in DNA: TGTGCCAGCAGCCGAGGTGGTGAAAAACTGTTTTTT. Protein: CASSRGGEKLFF. The chain employs TRBV6-5 and TRBJ1-4; D is ambiguous. Germline CDR1 is MNHEY and CDR2 is SVGAGI. V lost 6 bases, J lost 7 bases, and 9 bases lay in between. The CDR3 covers 12 residues.

The chain joins TRBV19 to TRBJ1-5, with 7 bases lining up with TRBD1. The CDR3 is 15 amino acids. V was pared by 9 bases and J by 3 bases, with 11 bases of the junction left unmatched. Germline values: CDR1 LNHDA, CDR2 SQIVND (reference sequence). CDR3 nucleotide sequence: TGTGCCAGCCACCCCGGACAGGTCCTCAATCAGCCCCAGCATTTT. This codes for CASHPGQVLNQPQHF.

The genes are TRBV7-9 and TRBJ1-2; D may be TRBD1 (5 bases). Trimming took off 5 bases at V and 4 bases at J, with 14 bases between the two ends. The germline CDR1 and CDR2 sequences are SEHNR and FQNEAQ (reference sequence). The CDR3 consists of 14 residues. The CDR3 nucleotides read TGTGCCAGCAGCCGTCCCGGGGGATTCTATGGCTACACCTTC. Translation gives CASSRPGGFYGYTF. Complete variable domain (other parts from reference TRBV7-9 and TRBJ1-2): DTGVSQNPRHKITKRGQNVTFRCDPISEHNRLYWYRQTLGQGPEFLTYFQNEAQLEKSRLLSDRFSAERPKGSFSTLEIQRTEQGDSAMYLCASSRPGGFYGYTFGSGTRLTVV.

The chain combines TRBV27 with TRBJ2-3, with 9 bases that match TRBD2. Germline CDR1 and CDR2: MNHEY and SMNVEV (reference sequence). This CDR3 region has 14 residues. Unmatched junction bases numbered 2, after V lost 3 bases and J lost 4 bases. The CDR3 DNA is TGTGCCAGCAGTTTTAGCGGGAGCGCAGATACGCAGTATTTT. Encoded protein: CASSFSGSADTQYF.

The CDR3 reads CASSLYVAGRHTDTQYF. CDR3 nucleotide sequence: TGTGCCAGCAGCTTGTATGTAGCCGGGAGGCATACAGATACGCAGTATTTT. The chain is built from TRBV5-4 and TRBJ2-3; 7 bases align to TRBD2. Unmatched junction bases numbered 11, after V lost 1 base and J lost 3 bases. Per germline, CDR1 SGHNT and CDR2 YYREEE (reference sequence). This CDR3 has 17 residues.

The genes are TRBV5-1 and TRBJ1-4; D is undetermined. The CDR3 is 14 residues long. Deletions cut 0 bases from V and 6 bases from J, with 9 bases between. Germline V gene lookup returns CDR1 SGHRS and CDR2 YFSETQ. CDR3 loop: CASSLGATDEKLFF. CDR3 nucleotide sequence: TGCGCCAGCAGCTTGGGGGCCACGGATGAAAAACTGTTTTTT. The variable domain in full, completed from reference TRBV5-1 and TRBJ1-4, reads KAGVTQTPRYLIKTRGQQVTLSCSPISGHRSVSWYQQTPGQGLQFLFEYFSETQRNKGNFPGRFSGRQFSNSRSEMNVSTLELGDSALYLCASSLGATDEKLFFGSGTQLSVL.

The gene calls are TRBV7-3 and TRBJ2-1; possible D gene TRBD2, 5 bases. Deletions cut 4 bases from V and 3 bases from J, with 10 bases between. This CDR3 spans 14 amino acids. Germline assignment: CDR1 SGHTA and CDR2 FQGTGA. The CDR3, as DNA: TGTGCCAGCAGCTCCCGGGGTCTCTACAATGAGCAGTTCTTC. Translated: CASSSRGLYNEQFF.

This chain connects TRBV27 to TRBJ2-3; D gene unclear. V was cut by 6 bases and J by 1 base, with 11 bases left in between. CDR3 length equals 14 residues. CDR1 is MNHEY and CDR2 is SMNVEV in the germline V gene (reference sequence). In DNA form, the CDR3 reads TGTGCCAGCAGCTTCTTTAGAGGCACAGATACGCAGTATTTT. This encodes CASSFFRGTDTQYF.

V usage is TRBV5-4 and J usage is TRBJ2-7; perhaps TRBD2 as D (6 bases). V was shortened by 4 bases and J by 5 bases, with 19 bases between the two germline ends. The CDR3 is 15 amino acids. Germline lookup yields CDR1 SGHNT and CDR2 YYREEE (reference sequence). This chain's CDR3 is CASSPTLAIGNEQYF. For the CDR3, the DNA is TGTGCCAGCAGCCCTACACTAGCAATCGGCAACGAGCAGTACTTC.

The V call is TRBV24-1, the J call TRBJ1-2, with TRBD1 matching 7 bases. J was trimmed by 4 bases and V by 3 bases; bases with no gene match: 4. This CDR3 region has 14 residues. Germline V gene lookup returns CDR1 KGHDR and CDR2 SFDVKD. The CDR3 sequence: CATSDVDRRYGYTF. The CDR3 DNA reads TGTGCCACCAGTGATGTGGACAGGCGCTATGGCTACACCTTC.

The chain couples TRBV30 to TRBJ2-5, with D perhaps TRBD1 (5 bases). CDR3 length equals 13 residues. Per the germline V gene, CDR1 is GTSNPN and CDR2 is SVGIG (reference sequence). The V end lost 5 bases, the J end lost 3 bases, and 13 bases lay between the germline ends. CDR3 loop: CAWGFQGEETQYF. CDR3 bases: TGTGCCTGGGGATTCCAAGGGGAAGAGACCCAGTACTTC. Full variable domain (remainder filled in from reference TRBV30 and TRBJ2-5): SQTIHQWPATLVQPVGSPLSLECTVEGTSNPNLYWYRQAAGRGLQLLFYSVGIGQISSEVPQNLSASRPQDRQFILSSKKLLLSDSGFYLCAWGFQGEETQYFGPGTRLLVL.

The chain carries TRBV28 and TRBJ1-6; possible D gene TRBD1, 6 bases. Trimming pared 1 base from V and 0 bases from J, leaving 10 bases between. Germline V gene lookup returns CDR1 MDHEN and CDR2 SYDVKM. The CDR3 extends over 17 amino acids. The DNA of the CDR3 is TGTGCCAGCAGTTTATCGACAGGTCCCTCCTATAATTCACCCCTCCACTTT. Its translation: CASSLSTGPSYNSPLHF.

The chain is built from TRBV10-1 and TRBJ2-3; D is unresolved. The length of the CDR3 is 13 residues. Trimming took 6 bases from V and 4 from J, leaving 11 bases between them. Germline assignment: CDR1 WNHNN and CDR2 SYGVQD (reference sequence). CDR3 nucleotide sequence: TGCGCCAGCAGCAGACAAACATCAGATACGCAGTATTTT. This gives the protein CASSRQTSDTQYF.

V is TRBV5-3 and J is TRBJ1-5; no firm D call. TRBV5-3 is annotated as an ORF whose role is uncertain. There are 13 residues in the CDR3. The V end lost 5 bases, the J end lost 6 bases, and 12 bases lay between the germline ends. The CDR3 DNA reads TGTGCCAGAAGGAACAAATATCCTCAGCCCCAGCATTTT. This translates into CARRNKYPQPQHF.

The chain links TRBV27 to TRBJ1-1; D gene unclear. The CDR3 runs 13 residues. CDR1 is MNHEY and CDR2 is SMNVEV in the germline V gene (reference sequence). Trimming stripped 4 bases from V and 8 bases from J, with 14 bases between. CDR3 amino acids: CASSSRGPQEAFF. CDR3 nucleotides: TGTGCCAGCAGTTCTAGAGGGCCGCAAGAAGCTTTCTTT.

The V call is TRBV15, the J call TRBJ1-1; no firm D call. Looked up from germline, CDR1 is LNHNV and CDR2 is YYDKDF (reference sequence). This CDR3 is built from 13 residues. V dropped 7 bases and J dropped 1 base, with 10 bases sitting between them. The CDR3 region is CATTPNGNTEAFF. CDR3 DNA sequence: TGTGCCACCACCCCCAACGGGAACACTGAAGCTTTCTTT.

The chain combines TRBV6-5 with TRBJ1-1; D might be TRBD1 (5 bases). The V end lost 6 bases, the J end lost 0 bases, and 14 bases lay between the germline ends. The CDR3 runs 15 residues. CDR1 is MNHEY and CDR2 is SVGAGI in the germline V gene. The CDR3 reads CASRLRADMNTEAFF. DNA of the CDR3: TGTGCCAGCAGGTTACGGGCGGACATGAACACTGAAGCTTTCTTT.

This clone was counted a few times. V gene TRBV7-3 combines with J gene TRBJ2-1; TRBD2 is a possible D gene (6 bases). The germline V and J ends were trimmed by 3 bases and 7 bases, with 13 bases remaining between them. CDR3 length: 14 residues. CDR1 and CDR2 from the germline V gene are SGHTA and FQGTGA. CDR3 in DNA: TGTGCCAGCAGCTTTGCCGGGAGTTGGAATGAGCAGTTCTTC. This codes for CASSFAGSWNEQFF.

V usage is TRBV6-4 and J usage is TRBJ1-4; D is unresolved. The CDR3 length is 12 residues. The germline V gene has CDR1 MRHNA and CDR2 SNTAGT. The V gene lost 4 bases and the J gene lost 8 bases, with 8 bases spanning the gap. DNA for the CDR3: TGTGCCAGCAGTGTTTCAGGAGAAAAACTGTTTTTT. Its translation: CASSVSGEKLFF.

The sample holds a few counts of this clone. The CDR3 region has the DNA TGTGCCCTTGGTGGGGCCGACCGCTATGGCTACACCTTC. Translated: CALGGADRYGYTF. The chain uses TRBV12-3 or TRBV12-4 and TRBJ1-2, with D possibly TRBD1 on 5 matching bases. Trimming removed 11 bases at V and 4 bases at J, with 17 bases between. This CDR3 contains 13 residues.

The V gene is TRBV29-1, the J gene TRBJ2-2, with TRBD2 matching 7 bases. The CDR3 totals 18 residues. The trim removed 7 bases at V and 1 base at J, leaving 18 bases unmatched. Germline lookup yields CDR1 SQVTM and CDR2 ANQGSEA. The DNA of the CDR3 is TGCAGCGCTTGGGGAAGGGGTTCTAGCGGAATGAACACCGGGGAGCTGTTTTTT. Protein product: CSAWGRGSSGMNTGELFF.

This clone was detected only a few times. For the CDR3, the DNA is TGTGCCAGCAGCTTCGGACATATGTACGAGCAGTACTTC. This translates into CASSFGHMYEQYF. The J gene is TRBJ2-7, the V gene TRBV28; tentatively, D is TRBD1 (5 bases). Germline CDR1 is MDHEN and CDR2 is SYDVKM. Deletions cut 6 bases from V and 4 bases from J, with 13 bases between. The CDR3 covers 13 residues. Supplemented by reference TRBV28 and TRBJ2-7, the full variable domain reads DVKVTQSSRYLVKRTGEKVFLECVQDMDHENMFWYRQDPGLGLRLIYFSYDVKMKEKGDIPEGYSVSREKKERFSLILESASTNQTSMYLCASSFGHMYEQYFGPGTRLTVT.

The rearrangement links TRBV4-1 to TRBJ2-1, with D perhaps TRBD2 (7 bases). The V gene lost 0 bases and the J gene lost 2 bases, with 11 bases spanning the gap. This CDR3 region has 16 residues. Germline assignment: CDR1 MGHRA and CDR2 YSYEKL. CDR3 protein: CASSQEGGGTYNEQFF. The CDR3 region has the DNA TGCGCCAGCAGCCAAGAAGGGGGGGGGACCTACAATGAGCAGTTCTTC.